The rows below give T cell receptor beta chains drawn from one sample of a study of blood T cell repertoires in COVID-19. Libraries were prepared by immunoSEQ multiplex PCR; TCRdb keeps only in-frame clonotypes and omits some of them. The sample records over 200,000 clones, roughly 84% being singletons. Sequencing input: PBMCs or T cells enriched from blood (not recorded which). All receptors come from a middle-aged woman who had recovered from COVID-19. Both conserved end residues are part of each CDR3. A D gene is named only where the DNA matches it firmly. Not all rows give a size; the values are once, few, many and, for expanded clones, a class.

-,few,TRBV6-2/TRBV6-3,TRBJ2-3,CASSRTPPDTQYF,TGTGCCAGCAGTCGGACTCCTCCAGATACGCAGTATTTT
TRBD1,-,TRBV19,TRBJ1-4,CASSTGTGTEKLFF,TGTGCCAGTAGCACAGGGACAGGAACTGAAAAACTGTTTTTT
TRBD1,-,TRBV5-4,TRBJ2-5,CASSLNPSGAGGLRETQYF,TGTGCCAGCAGCTTAAACCCCTCAGGGGCAGGGGGCCTCCGAGAGACCCAGTACTTC
TRBD1,-,TRBV2,TRBJ2-1,CASRDRGGYNEQFF,TGTGCCAGCAGGGACAGGGGTGGGTACAATGAGCAGTTCTTC
TRBD1,-,TRBV9,TRBJ1-2,CASSAGGIRAGYTF,TGTGCCAGCAGCGCAGGGGGCATAAGGGCTGGCTACACCTTC
TRBD1,-,TRBV11-2,TRBJ2-3,CASSQEGQETDTQYF,TGTGCCAGCAGCCAGGAGGGACAGGAGACAGATACGCAGTATTTT
TRBD1,-,TRBV7-9,TRBJ2-5,CASSLGQASGTQYF,TGTGCCAGCAGCTTGGGACAGGCCTCGGGGACCCAGTACTTC
-,once,TRBV3-1/TRBV3-2,TRBJ1-2,CASSQAGARTLNYGYTF,TGTGCCAGCAGCCAAGCGGGTGCGCGAACCCTTAACTATGGCTACACCTTC
-,-,TRBV30,TRBJ1-6,CAWSADNSPLHF,TGTGCCTGGAGCGCAGATAATTCACCCCTCCACTTT
-,-,TRBV27,TRBJ1-2,CASTSRRGGHYGYTF,TGTGCCAGCACCTCCCGGCGGGGGGGACACTATGGCTACACCTTC
-,-,TRBV3-1/TRBV3-2,TRBJ2-1,CASSPGLYNEQFF,TGTGCCAGCAGCCCCGGACTGTACAATGAGCAGTTCTTC
TRBD1,-,TRBV9,TRBJ1-2,CASSDRGGYGYTF,TGTGCCAGCAGTGACAGGGGCGGCTATGGCTACACCTTC
TRBD2,-,TRBV20-1,TRBJ2-7,CSASSGGWSYEQYF,TGCAGTGCTAGTTCGGGAGGGTGGTCCTACGAGCAGTACTTC
-,-,TRBV2,TRBJ1-2,CASSREETGYTF,TGTGCCAGCAGCAGGGAGGAGACTGGCTACACCTTC
TRBD1,-,TRBV6-5,TRBJ1-5,CASSGQGAGQPQHF,TGTGCCAGCTCTGGACAGGGGGCCGGACAGCCCCAGCATTTT
-,-,TRBV6-2/TRBV6-3,TRBJ2-4,CASSGTLNIQYF,TGTGCCAGCAGCGGGACTCTGAACATTCAGTACTTC
-,-,TRBV29-1,TRBJ2-3,CSVEQLQRTDTQYF,TGCAGCGTTGAGCAGCTACAGCGCACAGATACGCAGTATTTT
TRBD1,-,TRBV27,TRBJ1-2,CASSFSSTGSYYGYTF,TGTGCCAGCAGTTTCTCCTCGACAGGGTCATACTATGGCTACACCTTC
-,-,TRBV7-9,TRBJ1-1,CASSQKTGINTEAFF,TGTGCCAGCAGCCAAAAAACAGGAATCAACACTGAAGCTTTCTTT
TRBD2,few,TRBV11-2,TRBJ2-7,CASSLDSGPNYEQYF,TGTGCCAGCAGCTTAGATAGCGGGCCCAACTACGAGCAGTACTTC
TRBD1,-,TRBV28,TRBJ1-2,CASSPNTGTGVYGYTF,TGTGCCAGCAGTCCTAATACCGGGACAGGGGTCTATGGCTACACCTTC
TRBD1,-,TRBV7-2,TRBJ1-2,CASSLEGTGISGYTF,TGTGCCAGCAGCTTAGAGGGGACAGGGATCAGTGGCTACACCTTC
-,-,TRBV7-9,TRBJ1-1,CASSSTRGSTEAFF,TGTGCCAGCAGCTCAACAAGGGGGAGCACTGAAGCTTTCTTT
-,-,TRBV28,TRBJ2-7,CASRPLGDSRHEQYF,TGTGCCAGCAGACCCCTCGGGGACTCCCGCCACGAGCAGTACTTC
-,-,TRBV27,TRBJ2-7,CASSPGAISYEQYF,TGTGCCAGCAGTCCAGGCGCGATCTCCTACGAGCAGTACTTC
TRBD1,-,TRBV7-9,TRBJ1-5,CASSLGTGGNQPQHF,TGTGCCAGCAGCTTAGGCACAGGGGGCAATCAGCCCCAGCATTTT
TRBD2,once,TRBV10-1,TRBJ2-1,CASSEVGLAVPEQFF,TGCGCCAGCAGTGAGGTAGGACTAGCGGTTCCAGAGCAGTTCTTC
-,-,TRBV4-2,TRBJ1-1,CASSQDRGNTEAFF,TGTGCCAGCAGCCAAGATCGGGGGAACACTGAAGCTTTCTTT
-,-,TRBV7-9,TRBJ1-5,CASSLAGRGQPQHF,TGTGCCAGCAGCTTAGCCGGCAGGGGTCAGCCCCAGCATTTT
TRBD1,once,TRBV24-1,TRBJ2-1,CATSDWDRGNEQFF,TGTGCCACCAGTGACTGGGACAGGGGTAATGAGCAGTTCTTC
-,few,TRBV24-1,TRBJ2-2,CATRARGSNTGELFF,TGTGCCACCCGGGCCCGGGGGTCGAACACCGGGGAGCTGTTTTTT
-,-,TRBV20-1,TRBJ2-1,CSASRPAVDIRGRATHEQFF,TGCAGTGCTAGTCGGCCCGCTGTCGATATAAGGGGGAGGGCCACGCATGAGCAGTTCTTC
TRBD1,-,TRBV7-9,TRBJ1-1,CASSPGQAQYLNTEAFF,TGTGCCAGCAGCCCCGGACAGGCCCAGTACTTGAACACTGAAGCTTTCTTT
-,-,TRBV19,TRBJ2-1,CASRTGTTFYNEQFF,TGTGCCAGTAGGACCGGGACAACCTTTTACAATGAGCAGTTCTTC
-,few,TRBV25-1,TRBJ1-1,CASSESIKNTEAFF,TGTGCCAGCAGTGAATCAATCAAGAACACTGAAGCTTTCTTT
TRBD2,-,TRBV30,TRBJ2-3,CAWSVPRGLAGSTQYF,TGTGCCTGGAGTGTCCCCCGCGGACTAGCGGGGAGTACGCAGTATTTT